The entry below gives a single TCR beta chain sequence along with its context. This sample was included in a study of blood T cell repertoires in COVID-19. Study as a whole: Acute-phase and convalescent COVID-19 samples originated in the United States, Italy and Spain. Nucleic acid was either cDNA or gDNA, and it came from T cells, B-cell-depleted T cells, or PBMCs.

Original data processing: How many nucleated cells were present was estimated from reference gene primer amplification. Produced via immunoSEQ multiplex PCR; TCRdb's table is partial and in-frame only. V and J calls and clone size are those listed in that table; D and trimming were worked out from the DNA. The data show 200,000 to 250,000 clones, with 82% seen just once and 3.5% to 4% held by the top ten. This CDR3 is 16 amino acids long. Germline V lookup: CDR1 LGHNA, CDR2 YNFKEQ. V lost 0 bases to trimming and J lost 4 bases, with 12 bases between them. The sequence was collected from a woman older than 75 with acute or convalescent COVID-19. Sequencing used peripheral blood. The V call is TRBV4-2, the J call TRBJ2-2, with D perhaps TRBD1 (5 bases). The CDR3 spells CASSQDLQGVTGELFF. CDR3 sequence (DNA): TGTGCCAGCAGCCAAGATCTCCAGGGCGTCACCGGGGAGCTGTTTTTT.